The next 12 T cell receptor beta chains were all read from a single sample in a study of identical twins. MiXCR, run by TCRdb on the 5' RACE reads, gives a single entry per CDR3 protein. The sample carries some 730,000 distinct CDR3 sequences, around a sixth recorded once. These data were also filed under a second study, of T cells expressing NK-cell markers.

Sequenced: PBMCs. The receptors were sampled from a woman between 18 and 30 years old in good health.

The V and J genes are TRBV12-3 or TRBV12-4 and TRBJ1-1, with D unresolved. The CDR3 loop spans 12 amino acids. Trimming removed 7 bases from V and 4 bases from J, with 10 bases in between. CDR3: CASIIGVTEAFF. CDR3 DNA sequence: TGTGCCAGCATTATTGGGGTCACTGAAGCTTTCTTT.

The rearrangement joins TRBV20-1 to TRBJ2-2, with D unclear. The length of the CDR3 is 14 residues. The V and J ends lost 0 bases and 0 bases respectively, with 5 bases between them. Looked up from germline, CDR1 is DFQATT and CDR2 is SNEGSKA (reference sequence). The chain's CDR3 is CSARDRTNTGELFF. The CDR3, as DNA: TGCAGTGCTAGAGATCGAACGAACACCGGGGAGCTGTTTTTT.

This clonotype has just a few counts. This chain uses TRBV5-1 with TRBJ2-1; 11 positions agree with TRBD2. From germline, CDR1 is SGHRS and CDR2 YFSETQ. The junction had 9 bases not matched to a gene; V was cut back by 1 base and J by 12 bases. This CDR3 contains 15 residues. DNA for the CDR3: TGCGCCAGCAGCTTGACTAGCGGGGGCCTGGTGGCGCAGTTCTTC. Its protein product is CASSLTSGGLVAQFF. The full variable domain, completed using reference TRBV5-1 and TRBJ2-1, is KAGVTQTPRYLIKTRGQQVTLSCSPISGHRSVSWYQQTPGQGLQFLFEYFSETQRNKGNFPGRFSGRQFSNSRSEMNVSTLELGDSALYLCASSLTSGGLVAQFFGPGTRLTVL.

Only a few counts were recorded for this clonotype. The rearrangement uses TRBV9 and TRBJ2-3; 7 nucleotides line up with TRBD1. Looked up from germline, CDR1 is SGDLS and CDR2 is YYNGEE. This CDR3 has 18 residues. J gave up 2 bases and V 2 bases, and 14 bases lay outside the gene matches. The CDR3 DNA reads TGTGCCAGCAGCGTCTCGAGGAAGTCCGGGACAGACACAGATACGCAGTATTTT. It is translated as CASSVSRKSGTDTDTQYF.

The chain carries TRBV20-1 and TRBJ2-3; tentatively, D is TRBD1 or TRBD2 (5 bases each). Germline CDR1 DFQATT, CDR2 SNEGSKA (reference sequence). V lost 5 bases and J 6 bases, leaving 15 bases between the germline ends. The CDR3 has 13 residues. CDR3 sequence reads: CSARDPPGDTQYF. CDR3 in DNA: TGCAGTGCTCGGGACCCGCCTGGTGATACGCAGTATTTT.

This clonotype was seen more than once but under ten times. CDR3 amino acids: CAWSGGTSGSVSRNEQFF. For the CDR3, the DNA is TGTGCCTGGAGTGGAGGGACTAGCGGGAGTGTAAGTAGAAATGAGCAGTTCTTC. J is TRBJ2-1 and V is TRBV30; the match to TRBD2 covers 14 bases. The CDR3 spans 18 residues. CDR1 is GTSNPN, CDR2 SVGIG, per germline (reference sequence). V lost 1 base, J lost 7 bases, and 12 bases stayed unmatched.

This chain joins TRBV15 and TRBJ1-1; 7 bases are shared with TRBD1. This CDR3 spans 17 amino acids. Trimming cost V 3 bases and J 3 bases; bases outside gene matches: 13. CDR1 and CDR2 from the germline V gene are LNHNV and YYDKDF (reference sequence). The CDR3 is CATSRWMEGARDTEAFF. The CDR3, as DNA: TGTGCCACCAGCAGGTGGATGGAGGGGGCGCGGGACACTGAAGCTTTCTTT.

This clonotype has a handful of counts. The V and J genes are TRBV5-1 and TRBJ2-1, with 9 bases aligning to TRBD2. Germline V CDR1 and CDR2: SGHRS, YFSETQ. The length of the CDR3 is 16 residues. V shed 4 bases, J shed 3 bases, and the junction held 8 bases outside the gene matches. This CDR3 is CASSKLNSGGYNEQFF. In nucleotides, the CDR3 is TGCGCCAGCAGCAAATTAAATAGCGGGGGCTACAATGAGCAGTTCTTC.

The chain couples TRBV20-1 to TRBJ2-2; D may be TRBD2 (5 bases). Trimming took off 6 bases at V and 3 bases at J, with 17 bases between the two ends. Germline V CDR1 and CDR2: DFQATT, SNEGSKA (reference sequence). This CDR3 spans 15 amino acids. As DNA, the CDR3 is TGCAGTGCAAAGGCGGGCGGTCGGGACACCGGGGAGCTGTTTTTT. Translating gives CSAKAGGRDTGELFF.

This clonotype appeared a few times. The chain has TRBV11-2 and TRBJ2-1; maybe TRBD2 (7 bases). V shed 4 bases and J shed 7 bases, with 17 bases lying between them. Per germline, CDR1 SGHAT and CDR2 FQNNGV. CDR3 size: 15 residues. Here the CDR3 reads CASSSSGRGVNEQFF. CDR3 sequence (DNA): TGTGCCAGCAGCTCCTCGGGGAGGGGGGTAAATGAGCAGTTCTTC. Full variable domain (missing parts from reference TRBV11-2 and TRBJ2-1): EAGVAQSPRYKIIEKRQSVAFWCNPISGHATLYWYQQILGQGPKLLIQFQNNGVVDDSQLPKDRFSAERLKGVDSTLKIQPAKLEDSAVYLCASSSSGRGVNEQFFGPGTRLTVL.

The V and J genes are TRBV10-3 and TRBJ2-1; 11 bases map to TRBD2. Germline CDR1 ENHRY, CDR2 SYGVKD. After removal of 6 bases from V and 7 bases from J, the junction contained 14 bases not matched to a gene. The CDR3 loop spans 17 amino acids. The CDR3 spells CAIRPGLAVSKGNEQFF. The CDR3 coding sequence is TGTGCCATCAGACCGGGACTAGCGGTTTCAAAGGGGAATGAGCAGTTCTTC.

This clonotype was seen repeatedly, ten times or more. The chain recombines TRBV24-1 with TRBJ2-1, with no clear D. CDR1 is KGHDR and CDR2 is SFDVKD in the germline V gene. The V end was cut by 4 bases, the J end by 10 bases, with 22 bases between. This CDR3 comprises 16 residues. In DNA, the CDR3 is TGTGCCACCAGTGACACCCGACAAGGGCGCACTGTGGAGCAGTTCTTC. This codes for CATSDTRQGRTVEQFF.